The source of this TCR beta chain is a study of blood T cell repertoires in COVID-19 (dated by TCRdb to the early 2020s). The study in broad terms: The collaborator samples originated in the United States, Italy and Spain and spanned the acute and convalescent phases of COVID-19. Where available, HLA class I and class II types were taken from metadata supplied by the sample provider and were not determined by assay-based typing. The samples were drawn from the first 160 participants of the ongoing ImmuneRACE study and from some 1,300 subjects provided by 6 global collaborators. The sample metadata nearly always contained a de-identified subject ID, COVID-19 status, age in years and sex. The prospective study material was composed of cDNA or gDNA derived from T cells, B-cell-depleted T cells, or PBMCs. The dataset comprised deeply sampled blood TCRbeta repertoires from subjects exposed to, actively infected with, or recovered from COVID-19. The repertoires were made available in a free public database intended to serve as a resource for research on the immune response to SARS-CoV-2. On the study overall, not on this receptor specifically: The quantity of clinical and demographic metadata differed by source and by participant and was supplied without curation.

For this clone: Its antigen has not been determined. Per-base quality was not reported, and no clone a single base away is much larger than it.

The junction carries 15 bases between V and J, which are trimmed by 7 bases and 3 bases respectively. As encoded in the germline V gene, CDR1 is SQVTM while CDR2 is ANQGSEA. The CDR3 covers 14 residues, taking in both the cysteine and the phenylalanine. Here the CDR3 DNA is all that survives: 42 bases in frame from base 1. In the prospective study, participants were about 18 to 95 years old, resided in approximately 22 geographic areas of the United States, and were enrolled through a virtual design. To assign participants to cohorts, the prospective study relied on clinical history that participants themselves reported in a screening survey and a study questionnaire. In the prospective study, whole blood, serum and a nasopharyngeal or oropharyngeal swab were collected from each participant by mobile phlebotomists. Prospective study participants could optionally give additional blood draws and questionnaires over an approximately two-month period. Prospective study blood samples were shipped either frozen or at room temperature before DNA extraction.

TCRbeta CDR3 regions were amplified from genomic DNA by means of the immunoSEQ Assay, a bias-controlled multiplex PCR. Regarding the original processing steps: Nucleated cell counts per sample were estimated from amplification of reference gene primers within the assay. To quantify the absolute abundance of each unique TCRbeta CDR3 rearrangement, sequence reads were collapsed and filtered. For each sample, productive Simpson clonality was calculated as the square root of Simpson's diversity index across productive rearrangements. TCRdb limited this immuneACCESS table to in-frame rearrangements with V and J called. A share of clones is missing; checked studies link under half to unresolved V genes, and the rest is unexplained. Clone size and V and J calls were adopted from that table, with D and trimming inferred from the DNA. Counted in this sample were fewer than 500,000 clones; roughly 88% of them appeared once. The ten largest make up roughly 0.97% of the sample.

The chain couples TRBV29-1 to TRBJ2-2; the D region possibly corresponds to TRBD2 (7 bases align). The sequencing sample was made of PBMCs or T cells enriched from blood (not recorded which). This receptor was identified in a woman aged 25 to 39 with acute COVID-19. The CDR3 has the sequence CSGTHGGHTGELFF. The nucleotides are TGCAGCGGTACCCACGGGGGGCACACCGGGGAGCTGTTTTTT.